These 3 T cell receptor beta chains originate from one sample sequenced in a study of identical twins. Each CDR3 protein gets one entry after TCRdb re-called the 5' RACE reads with MiXCR. Of hundreds of thousands of distinct CDR3 sequences listed, around 8.6% are singletons. The sample was also linked to a second study, of yellow fever vaccine responses in identical twins.

The sample taken for sequencing was PBMCs. The receptors shown here come from a woman aged 18 to 35 in good health.

This clonotype was picked up a small number of times. J is TRBJ2-3 and V is TRBV7-2; D remains ambiguous. Trimming stripped 3 bases from V and 9 bases from J, with 10 bases between. The CDR3 covers 12 residues. The germline gives CDR1 SGHTA, CDR2 FQGNSA. Here the CDR3 reads CASSFPQATQYF. Written as DNA, the CDR3 is TGTGCCAGCAGCTTTCCCCAGGCCACGCAGTATTTT. Variable domain in full (rest from reference TRBV7-2 and TRBJ2-3): GAGVSQSPSNKVTEKGKDVELRCDPISGHTALYWYRQSLGQGLEFLIYFQGNSAPDKSGLPSDRFSAERTGGSVSTLTIQRTQQEDSAVYLCASSFPQATQYFGPGTRLTVL.

In its sample, this clonotype was seen a few times. J is TRBJ2-7 and V is TRBV12-3 or TRBV12-4; D gene ambiguous. The CDR3 contains 13 residues. Trimming shortened V by 3 bases and J by 3 bases, and 9 bases separated the two germline ends. The DNA for the CDR3 is TGTGCCAGCAGTTTCTCCTTACTCTACGAGCAGTACTTC. It encodes CASSFSLLYEQYF.

The sample holds a few counts of this clonotype. This chain joins TRBV29-1 and TRBJ1-1; D is unclear. V was clipped by 7 bases and J by 2 bases, with 14 bases between them. The CDR3 has 13 residues. Germline V lookup: CDR1 SQVTM, CDR2 ANQGSEA. The CDR3 sequence: CSGLDELNTEAFF. CDR3 DNA sequence: TGCAGCGGACTAGACGAGTTAAACACTGAAGCTTTCTTT.